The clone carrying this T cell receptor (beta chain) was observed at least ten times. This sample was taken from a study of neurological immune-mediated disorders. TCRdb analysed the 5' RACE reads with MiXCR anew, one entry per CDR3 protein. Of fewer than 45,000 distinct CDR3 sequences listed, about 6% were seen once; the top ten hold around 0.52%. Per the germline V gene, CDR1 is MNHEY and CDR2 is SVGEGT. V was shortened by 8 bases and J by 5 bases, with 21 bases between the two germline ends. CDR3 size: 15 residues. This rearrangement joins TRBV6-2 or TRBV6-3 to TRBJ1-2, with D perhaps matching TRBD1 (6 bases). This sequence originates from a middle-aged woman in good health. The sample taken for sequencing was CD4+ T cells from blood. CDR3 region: CASRRADRPLYGYTF. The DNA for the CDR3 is TGTGCCAGCCGCCGCGCAGACAGGCCCCTATATGGCTACACCTTC.